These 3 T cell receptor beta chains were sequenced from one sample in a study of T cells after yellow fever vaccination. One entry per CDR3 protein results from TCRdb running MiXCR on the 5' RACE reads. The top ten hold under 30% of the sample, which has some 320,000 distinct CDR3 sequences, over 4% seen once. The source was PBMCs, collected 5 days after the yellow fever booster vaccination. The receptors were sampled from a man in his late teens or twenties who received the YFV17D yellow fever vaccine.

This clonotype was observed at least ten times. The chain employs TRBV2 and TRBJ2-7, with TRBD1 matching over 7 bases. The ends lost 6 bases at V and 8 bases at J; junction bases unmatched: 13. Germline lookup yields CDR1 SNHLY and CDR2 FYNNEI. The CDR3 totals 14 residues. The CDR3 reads CASSLDRDLKKQYF. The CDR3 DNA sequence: TGTGCCAGCAGCCTAGACAGGGATCTTAAAAAGCAGTACTTC. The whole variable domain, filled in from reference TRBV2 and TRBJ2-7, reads EPEVTQTPSHQVTQMGQEVILRCVPISNHLYFYWYRQILGQKVEFLVSFYNNEISEKSEIFDDQFSVERPDGSNFTLKIRSTKLEDSAMYFCASSLDRDLKKQYFGPGTRLTVT.

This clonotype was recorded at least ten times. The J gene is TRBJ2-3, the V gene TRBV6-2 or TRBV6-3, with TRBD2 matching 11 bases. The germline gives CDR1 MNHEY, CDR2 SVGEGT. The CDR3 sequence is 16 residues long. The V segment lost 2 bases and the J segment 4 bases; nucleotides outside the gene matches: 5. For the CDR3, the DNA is TGTGCCAGCAGTTACGTGACTAGCGGGGAGTCAGATACGCAGTATTTT. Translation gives CASSYVTSGESDTQYF.

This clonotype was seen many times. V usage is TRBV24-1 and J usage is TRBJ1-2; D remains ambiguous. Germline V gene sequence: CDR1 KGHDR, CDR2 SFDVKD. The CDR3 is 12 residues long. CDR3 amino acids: CATSVDNYGYTF. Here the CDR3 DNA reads TGTGCAACTTCGGTGGACAACTATGGCTACACCTTC.